Sequencing of this T cell receptor beta chain was carried out in a study of cytomegalovirus exposure and HLA in healthy donors (dated by TCRdb to the late 2010s). Study-wide context: In an earlier analysis of several hundred of the donors, about 270 Gb of sequence data and 100 million or so unique TCR beta sequences from some 170 million T cells were reported. Roughly 300 gigabases of sequencing data and around 85 million unique TCR sequences made up an early release that covered 500 to 650 HLA-typed donors. The genetic ancestry cluster associated with self-reported Caucasian donors included 65% to 90% of the 398 genotyped donors. The study aimed to test whether cataloging public T cell receptors could reveal signatures of past pathogen exposure. Using immunosequencing, the study profiled T cell repertoires from about 620 subjects and related those repertoires to cytomegalovirus serostatus. Besides the first cohort of approximately 710 subjects, a separate validation cohort made up of 120 or so different subjects was used. High-throughput TCR immunosequencing, statistical association of individual TCRs with disease status, and machine learning were combined to predict cytomegalovirus infection status. To study patterns of TCR occurrence, a later analysis re-analyzed previously published TCR beta repertoires from 550 to 800 donors and added high-resolution HLA genotyping. Rather than using new phenotypic data, the later analysis identified candidate immune exposures from TCR beta sequences and from how often those sequences occurred across donors. In an earlier analysis of 587 of the donors, high-throughput TCR beta sequencing was used to judge whether each TCR beta V gene segment behaved as functional or pseudogenic. Alongside the repertoire data, information on donor age, sex, ethnicity and CMV serostatus was compiled. A later genetic analysis used genome-wide SNP genotypes for about 55% of the 666 donors, treating that subset as a discovery cohort. Every repertoire in the discovery cohort had been generated on one and the same sequencing platform. HLA typing covered class I and class II loci at four-digit resolution. The number of donors typed differed by locus, with roughly 620-630 for A, B, C, DRB1 and DQB1, 522 for DQA1, 600 to 610 for DPA1, and approximately 470 for DPB1. Because of strong linkage in the cohort, five DR-DQ haplotypes were treated as single units for association and clustering. Among 398 genotyped donors of the cohort, an average of about 240,000 unique TCR beta nucleotide sequences were sequenced per donor, around a sixth of them non-productive.

With respect to this clone: Its target antigen remains unknown. Per-base qualities were not stored, and no clone one base away is much larger.

General findings and caveats noted by the study authors: A later analysis found that most CMV-associated TCR beta chains appeared HLA-restricted, with HLA associations seemingly driven largely by CMV exposure. Specific HLA alleles were associated with 15,000 to 20,000 TCR beta sequences at a false discovery rate of 0.05 in a later analysis. In a later genetic analysis, a missense DCLRE1C variant was associated with V-gene and J-gene trimming of TCR beta chains, and the association was replicated in an independent cohort. In vitro tests confirmed that a few of the cytomegalovirus-associated TCR beta chains recognize cytomegalovirus antigens. The 87-base-pair reads could not distinguish some IMGT-functional V segments, including TRBV6-2 and TRBV6-3, so those segments were excluded. Compared with equally common non-associated chains, HLA-associated TCR beta chains in a later analysis were more clonally expanded and had lower generation probabilities. A cluster of highly shared sequence variants was judged likely to be a technical artifact of the sequencing pipeline. In a later genetic analysis, fewer N-insertions in productive TCRs were reported among donors in an Asian-associated ancestry cluster than the approximately 670-donor mean. According to a later analysis, parvovirus B19, influenza, CMV and Epstein-Barr virus appeared linked to several top co-occurrence clusters. Correlated functional status among segregating V segments might be attributable to linkage disequilibrium, but an unknown experimental factor could not be ruled out. CMV serostatus was the only immune exposure information available for the cohort. In an earlier analysis of approximately 590 of the donors, most TCR beta V segments appeared in productive rearrangements about 90% or about 30% of the time, broadly matching IMGT annotations. It was suggested by the authors that the approach could potentially be generalized to other disease states and immunological phenotypes. In this cohort, only TCR beta chains were sequenced, and detectable features were limited by the absence of alpha or paired-chain data. A further reported finding was that TCR beta sequences accurately predicted the HLA-A and HLA-B alleles for most subjects in the first cohort. The classifier was reported to diagnose cytomegalovirus status with high specificity and sensitivity in both the original and validation cohorts. Presence/absence analyses assumed roughly uniform sequencing depth across donors, an assumption that may not hold. The earlier analysis of some 560 of the donors excluded 15 to 20 rarely observed V segments, including chromosome 9 orphons, because counts were too low. The study listed 150 to 200 TCR beta chains as associated with cytomegalovirus. While some public TCRs were present in many individuals, most TCR sequences turned up only very rarely across donors. According to a later analysis, TCR association rates differed among HLA loci, with DRB1 alleles showing the most associated TCRs and HLA-C alleles showing the fewest. Because some donors lacked HLA typing at each locus, the association tests relied only on the typed subset. Strong co-occurrence of HLA alleles, especially DR and DQ, made assigning TCR associations to individual alleles difficult.

The cohort was made up of approximately 700 healthy bone marrow donors. At the time of sampling, all cohort members were nominally healthy, though unrecorded immune exposures were likely present. The donor tested CMV seropositive, placing the donor among the 250 to 350 seropositive members of the cohort. A peripheral blood sample was provided by each donor, and peripheral blood mononuclear cells were used for TCR beta sequencing. The Qiagen DNeasy Blood Extraction Kit was used to extract genomic DNA from the blood cell samples. The library was generated by the immunoSEQ multiplex PCR assay. A mixture of 60 forward primers for TCR Vbeta segments and 13 reverse primers for TCR Jbeta segments was used in the multiplex PCR. A multiplex PCR assay on genomic DNA amplified the CDR3 region of rearranged TCR beta genes. Amplified TCR beta libraries were sequenced as 87-base-pair reads on the Illumina HiSeq System. Under the source paper's analysis protocol: A later analysis tallied 75 million to 85 million unique TCR beta chains across the 610 or so repertoires, and around 12 million of those chains were shared by two or more donors. Raw reads were error-corrected and collapsed into unique sequences by a nearest-neighbor algorithm in which closely related sequences were merged to remove PCR and sequencing errors. V, D and J gene segments were assigned by aligning CDR3 sequences to IMGT reference sequences. For a sequence to be retained, a match of at least six nucleotides was required to both a V gene segment and a J gene segment. A rearrangement counted as productive if the CDR3 had no stop codons and remained in frame with V and J, and every other rearrangement counted as non-productive. Following IMGT convention, CDR3 was defined as the stretch from the second conserved V-encoded cysteine to the conserved J-encoded phenylalanine. Sequences without an unambiguous match to a single V gene segment were excluded from the earlier analysis of about 600 of the donors. In an earlier analysis of about 590 of the donors, a V segment was called functional when productive rearrangements were above 56.7%, and segregating when the standard deviation between donors exceeded 5%. To diagnose cytomegalovirus status from the catalog of TCR beta chain sequences, a statistical classification framework was built. In a later analysis, TCR nucleotide sequences were compared against IMGT/GENE-DB human TR gene sequences so that V and J genes could be assigned. A later analysis assigned CDR3 sequences and most-parsimonious VDJ recombination scenarios with the TCRdist pipeline. In a later analysis, every TCR beta chain was defined by the combination of its CDR3 amino acid sequence and its V-gene family, and reads without a unique V-gene family were dropped. To address suspected cross-contamination and a sequencing artifact, a later analysis removed several hundred highly shared, low-generation-probability nucleotide sequences. A later analysis calculated a clonal expansion index for each public chain from normalized within-repertoire ranks of inferred template counts. In a later analysis, generation probabilities were computed with a VDJ recombination model fitted to out-of-frame rearrangements, and the resulting probabilities were checked against IGoR. A later analysis scored TCR-TCR, TCR-HLA and TCR-CMV co-occurrence with hypergeometric tests, applying a repertoire-size bias correction to TCR pairs. In a later analysis, false discovery rates were estimated by permuting HLA or CMV assignments 20 times. In a later analysis, co-occurring TCRs were grouped with DBSCAN, and TCRdist sequence similarity was added when clustering was performed within HLA-allele-positive subsets. Repertoires with fewer than 30,000 or more than 120,000 public chains, plus five repertoires with anomalous nucleotide sharing, were excluded from co-occurrence clustering. TCRdb re-hosts the immuneACCESS table, in-frame sequences only. Its copies lack some clones; in the studies checked, an unresolved V gene accounts for under half of them, and the cause for the rest is not known. D and trimming come from the DNA, and the V and J calls and clone size come from that table. This sample comprises roughly 150,000 clones, approximately 78% of them detected only once. The ten largest make up around 4.5% of the sample.

From a lookup of the germline V gene, CDR1 and CDR2 are LGHNA and YSLEER. Measured from the cysteine to the phenylalanine, the CDR3 is 17 residues long. Only CDR3 DNA remains: 51 bases, in frame from the first base. The V end gives up 0 bases and the J end 2 bases, leaving 6 bases in the junction not matched to a gene. The rearrangement joined TRBV4-3 to TRBJ2-2; 7 middle bases align to TRBD2. The sequenced sample was PBMCs. This receptor was obtained from a woman aged 40 to 50 in good health and CMV-seropositive. The CDR3 reads CASSQDRSGDNTGELFF. The nucleotide sequence reads TGCGCCAGCAGCCAAGATAGAAGCGGGGACAACACCGGGGAGCTGTTTTTT.